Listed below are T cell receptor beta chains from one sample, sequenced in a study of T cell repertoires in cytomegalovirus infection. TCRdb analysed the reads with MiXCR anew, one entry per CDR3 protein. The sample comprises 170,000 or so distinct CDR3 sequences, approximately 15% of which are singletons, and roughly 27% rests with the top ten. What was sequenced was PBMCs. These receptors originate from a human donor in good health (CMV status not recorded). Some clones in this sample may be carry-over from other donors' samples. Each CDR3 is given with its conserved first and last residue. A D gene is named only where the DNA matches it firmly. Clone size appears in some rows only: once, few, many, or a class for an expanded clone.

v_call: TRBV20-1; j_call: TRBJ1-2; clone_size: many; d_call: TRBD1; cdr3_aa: CSAPLEGAYGYTF; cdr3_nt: TGCAGTGCGCCCCTCGAGGGGGCCTATGGCTACACCTTC
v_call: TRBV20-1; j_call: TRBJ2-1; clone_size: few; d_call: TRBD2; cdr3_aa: CSARDPAGGLSSYNEQFF; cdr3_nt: TGCAGTGCTAGAGATCCAGCGGGAGGCCTCAGCTCCTACAATGAGCAGTTCTTC
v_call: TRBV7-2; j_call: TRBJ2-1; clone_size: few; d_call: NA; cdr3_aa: CASSLGAVGLYYNEQFF; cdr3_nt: TGTGCCAGCAGCTTAGGCGCGGTAGGCCTTTACTACAATGAGCAGTTCTTC
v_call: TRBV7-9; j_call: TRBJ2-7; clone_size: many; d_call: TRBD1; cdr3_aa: CASSHFRSGSGGSAEQYF; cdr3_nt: TGTGCCAGCAGCCATTTTCGATCCGGGTCAGGGGGCTCCGCCGAGCAGTACTTC
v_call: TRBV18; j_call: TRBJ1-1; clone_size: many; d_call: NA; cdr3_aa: CASSPPGSEAFF; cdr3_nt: TGTGCCAGCTCACCACCCGGGTCTGAAGCTTTCTTT
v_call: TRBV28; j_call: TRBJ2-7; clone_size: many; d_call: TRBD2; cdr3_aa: CASSTLAGTPYEQYF; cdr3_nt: TGTGCCAGCAGTACCTTAGCGGGAACTCCCTACGAGCAGTACTTC
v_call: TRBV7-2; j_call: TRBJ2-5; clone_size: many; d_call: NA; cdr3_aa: CASSTSRSTYVTQYF; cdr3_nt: TGTGCCAGCAGCACCTCCAGATCGACCTATGTGACCCAGTACTTC
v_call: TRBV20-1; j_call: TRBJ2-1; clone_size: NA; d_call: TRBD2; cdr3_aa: CSARGTSADEQFF; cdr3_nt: TGCAGTGCTAGAGGGACTAGCGCCGATGAGCAGTTCTTC
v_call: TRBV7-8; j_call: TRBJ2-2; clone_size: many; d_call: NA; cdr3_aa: CASSTNRGGVGELFF; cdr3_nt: TGTGCCAGCAGCACTAACAGGGGAGGAGTCGGGGAGCTGTTTTTT
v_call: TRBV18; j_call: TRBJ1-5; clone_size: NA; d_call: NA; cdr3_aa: CASSPNGNQPQHF; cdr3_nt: TGTGCCAGCTCACCAAACGGCAATCAGCCCCAGCATTTT
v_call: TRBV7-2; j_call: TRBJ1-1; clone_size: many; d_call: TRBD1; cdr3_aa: CASSGDRLNTEAFF; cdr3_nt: TGTGCCAGCAGCGGGGACAGGCTGAACACTGAAGCTTTCTTT
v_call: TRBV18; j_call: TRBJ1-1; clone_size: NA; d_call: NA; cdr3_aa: CASSPLAGLDMNTEAFF; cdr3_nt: TGTGCCAGCTCACCACTCGCAGGGTTAGATATGAACACTGAAGCTTTCTTT
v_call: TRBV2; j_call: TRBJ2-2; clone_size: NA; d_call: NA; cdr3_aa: CASSELGSGELFF; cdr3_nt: TGTGCCAGCAGTGAGTTAGGGTCCGGGGAGCTGTTTTTT
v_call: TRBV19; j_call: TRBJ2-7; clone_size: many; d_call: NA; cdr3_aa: CASSIGPSDRRGEYF; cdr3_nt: TGTGCCAGTAGTATTGGACCATCGGACCGACGAGGGGAGTACTTC
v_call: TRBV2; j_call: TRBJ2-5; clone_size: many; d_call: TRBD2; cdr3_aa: CASRSTGTRQETQYF; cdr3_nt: TGTGCCAGCAGATCTACCGGGACTAGGCAAGAGACCCAGTACTTC